This T cell receptor beta chain was captured in a study of cytomegalovirus exposure and HLA in healthy donors. Study-level background: Early on, a data release was issued that held roughly 80 million unique TCRs from HLA-typed donors. Study-level results: The authors confirmed in vitro that a few CMV-associated chains were specific for CMV antigens. According to a later analysis, most TCR beta chains associated with CMV appeared HLA-restricted. Analysis performed later found 15,000 or so TCR beta sequences associated with HLA alleles at 0.05 false discovery rate.

Germline V gives CDR1 MNHNS, CDR2 SASEGT. CDR3 size: 13 residues. V dropped 3 bases and J dropped 3 bases, with 8 bases sitting between them. On this clone itself: Its antigen is as yet unknown.

60 Vbeta and 13 Jbeta primers were used in PCR. Here immunoSEQ multiplex PCR was the method, and the copy in TCRdb shows in-frame clones only, minus some. Of over 85,000 clones in the sample, just over 75% were seen once. The chain recombines TRBV6-1 with TRBJ1-2; D unclear. This clonotype was obtained from a man aged 30 to 39 in good health and CMV-seronegative. Sample: PBMCs. Here the CDR3 reads CASSDQAYYGYTF. The CDR3 DNA follows: TGTGCCAGCAGTGACCAGGCGTACTATGGCTACACCTTC.